Listed below are T cell receptor beta chains from one sample, sequenced in a study of shared clonotypes between healthy human individuals. Generated by immunoSEQ multiplex PCR, the TCRdb table keeps only in-frame clones and is missing some. In the table there are about 980,000 clones, over 75% of which are singletons. The sequenced sample consisted of memory CD4+ T cells sorted from blood. The receptors come from a man younger than 35 in good health. Both conserved end residues are part of each CDR3. Fields, in order: D gene, J gene, V gene, clone size, CDR3 DNA, CDR3 protein. D genes are given only for firm matches. Only some rows state a clone size, as once, few, many or a class for expanded clones.

>TRBD2|TRBJ2-7|TRBV5-6|.
TGTGCCAGCAGCCAAGCCGGGACTAGCGGGAGACGTTCCGAGCAGTACTTC
CASSQAGTSGRRSEQYF
>TRBD1|TRBJ1-1|TRBV7-3|.
TGTGCCAGCAGCTTAACGCCTACCGGGACAGGAGACACTGAAGCTTTCTTT
CASSLTPTGTGDTEAFF
>.|TRBJ1-1|TRBV10-2|.
TGCGCCAGCAGTGAAAACCGGAACACTGAAGCTTTCTTT
CASSENRNTEAFF
>.|TRBJ1-5|TRBV7-8|.
TGTGCCAGCAGCGTAGGACACGCAGAGCCCCAGCATTTT
CASSVGHAEPQHF
>.|TRBJ1-1|TRBV10-3|.
TGTGCCACCGAGGCAGGGTCGGTGACTGAAGCTTTCTTT
CATEAGSVTEAFF
>TRBD2|TRBJ2-7|TRBV28|.
TGTGCCAGCAGTCCCCCGCGGGGGGCTCGGGAGCAGTACTTC
CASSPPRGAREQYF
>.|TRBJ2-3|TRBV5-1|.
TGCGCCAGCAGCCCCCTTGGAACGGGGACGCCCACAGATACGCAGTATTTT
CASSPLGTGTPTDTQYF
>.|TRBJ2-1|TRBV9|.
TGTGCCAGCAGCGTAGATTCGAGCTCCTACAATGAGCAGTTCTTC
CASSVDSSSYNEQFF
>.|TRBJ2-1|TRBV6-1|.
TGTGCCAGCAGGGCAGACAGCTACTCCTACAATGAGCAGTTCTTC
CASRADSYSYNEQFF
>TRBD1|TRBJ2-3|TRBV7-6|once
TGTGCCAGCAGTCCTATGGGACAGGCGGCAGATACGCAGTATTTT
CASSPMGQAADTQYF
>.|TRBJ2-3|TRBV7-9|.
TGTGCCAGCAGCTTAGAAGCGGATACGCAGTATTTT
CASSLEADTQYF
>.|TRBJ2-7|TRBV30|.
TGTGCCTGGAGCGTCCGACGGGAGTTCTACGAGCAGTACTTC
CAWSVRREFYEQYF
>.|TRBJ1-3|TRBV30|.
TGTGCCTTACTTCCGCGTGAATTAAACGGAAACACCATATATTTT
CALLPRELNGNTIYF
>.|TRBJ1-1|TRBV19|.
TGTGCGCCCCTCTCGGGCAACACTGAAGCTTTCTTT
CAPLSGNTEAFF
>TRBD2|TRBJ2-1|TRBV13|.
TGTGCCAGCAACCCTGGGACTAGCGGGAGGGCCGGGAATGAGCAGTTCTTC
CASNPGTSGRAGNEQFF
>.|TRBJ2-3|TRBV30|.
TGTGCCTGGAGTGTGGGGAGCACAGATACGCAGTATTTT
CAWSVGSTDTQYF
>.|TRBJ2-7|TRBV7-6|.
TGTGCCAGCAGTCCCGGGGCATACTCCTACGAGCAGTACTTC
CASSPGAYSYEQYF